The present T cell receptor (beta chain) was sequenced within a study of blood T cells in healthy people across ages. Study-level results: As age increased, TCR beta diversity per million T cells fell in a roughly linear fashion.

A remark on this clonotype: The antigen remains undetermined.

Germline CDR1 is MNHEY and CDR2 is SMNVEV (reference sequence). The CDR3 is 14 residues long. Trimming cost V 5 bases and J 2 bases; bases outside gene matches: 6. For the second PCR, which ran for 7 to 11 cycles, a sample-barcoded 5' primer and a J-beta primer mix were used. With 12 random nucleotides, a template-switch adaptor tagged each individual cDNA molecule. One entry per CDR3 protein results from TCRdb running MiXCR on the 5' RACE reads. This table has around 990,000 distinct CDR3 sequences, around 27% appearing once. These data were likewise used in another study, on T cells of mothers and their children. That publication notes: The study obtained over 8 million TCR beta CDR3 reads per mother and 3 million to 3.5 million per child.

This TCR was recovered from a girl under 10 years old in good health. The rearrangement uses TRBV27 and TRBJ2-7; 7 nucleotides align to TRBD1. Specimen: blood. CDR3 sequence: CASSPLGTAYEQYF. The CDR3 coding sequence is TGTGCCAGCAGTCCCCTAGGGACAGCCTACGAGCAGTACTTC.